Listed below are T cell receptor beta chains from one sample, sequenced in a study of cytomegalovirus exposure and HLA in healthy donors. Profiled with immunoSEQ multiplex PCR; TCRdb holds only in-frame clones, not every one. Seen here are about 90,000 clones, less than 75% observed once, and the top ten hold around 5.5%. Material for sequencing was PBMCs. All receptors derive from a woman in her twenties or thirties in good health and CMV-seropositive. Both conserved end residues are trimmed from each CDR3.

j_gene: TRBJ2-3
v_gene: TRBV7-3
CDR3aa: ASSQNSGTSGGDTQY

j_gene: TRBJ1-5
v_gene: TRBV5-6
CDR3aa: ASSRGPGRGNQPQH

j_gene: TRBJ2-3
v_gene: TRBV5-1
CDR3aa: ASSLDGSRADTQY

j_gene: TRBJ2-1
v_gene: TRBV11-2
CDR3aa: ASSFGEAGVQF

j_gene: TRBJ1-1
v_gene: TRBV28
CDR3aa: ASSNVWGGSTEAF

j_gene: TRBJ1-1
v_gene: TRBV9
CDR3aa: ASSVTGQGGTEAF

j_gene: TRBJ1-1
v_gene: TRBV7-8
CDR3aa: ASSLWGGSEAF

j_gene: TRBJ2-3
v_gene: TRBV5-1
CDR3aa: ASSLDGGTDTQY

j_gene: TRBJ1-2
v_gene: TRBV7-2
CDR3aa: ATPGVHYGYT

j_gene: TRBJ1-1
v_gene: TRBV30
CDR3aa: AWSGQGNTEAF

j_gene: TRBJ1-1
v_gene: TRBV21-1
CDR3aa: ASSKEVRAGQGAIPNTEAF

j_gene: TRBJ2-1
v_gene: TRBV5-1
CDR3aa: ASSAGQGRSHEQF

j_gene: TRBJ2-2
v_gene: TRBV6-9
CDR3aa: ASSYLGRRNAGELF

j_gene: TRBJ2-3
v_gene: TRBV4-1
CDR3aa: ASSQSDSGQGFNTQY

j_gene: TRBJ1-1
v_gene: TRBV6-5
CDR3aa: ASSYQGGRTEAF

j_gene: TRBJ2-3
v_gene: TRBV5-1
CDR3aa: ASSPSVSGVGSTDTQY

j_gene: TRBJ1-1
v_gene: TRBV5-1
CDR3aa: ASSLDGQGNTEAF

j_gene: TRBJ1-1
v_gene: TRBV4-2
CDR3aa: ASSPRQGMNTEAF

j_gene: TRBJ1-5
v_gene: TRBV4-1
CDR3aa: ASSQDQGRQPQH

j_gene: TRBJ2-7
v_gene: TRBV6-1
CDR3aa: ASSVGFGVYEQY

j_gene: TRBJ1-2
v_gene: TRBV28
CDR3aa: ASISANYGYT

j_gene: TRBJ2-3
v_gene: TRBV18
CDR3aa: ASSPGASTDTQY

j_gene: TRBJ2-1
v_gene: TRBV5-4
CDR3aa: ASSGGLAGSSSYNEQF

j_gene: TRBJ2-5
v_gene: TRBV30
CDR3aa: AWSVLAGGAQY

j_gene: TRBJ2-5
v_gene: TRBV6-5
CDR3aa: ASSSPGLAGGTQY